Sequencing of this T cell receptor beta chain was carried out in a study of blood T cell repertoires in COVID-19. Study-wide context: Nucleic acid was either cDNA or gDNA, and it came from T cells, B-cell-depleted T cells, or PBMCs.

CDR3 length: 12 residues. The germline V and J ends were trimmed by 5 bases and 5 bases, with 8 bases remaining between them. Looked up from germline, CDR1 is SGHDN and CDR2 is FVKESK. Per the original data handling: Amplification from reference gene primers served as the basis for estimated nucleated cell counts. The protocol was immunoSEQ multiplex PCR, while the TCRdb copy is restricted to in-frame clones and leaves out a portion. D and trimming come from the DNA, and the V and J calls and clone size come from that table. The table has roughly 100,000 clones, nearly 90% seen once. The clonotype was recovered from a woman of 80 years or more with active COVID-19. The sequenced sample consisted of peripheral blood. The chain combines TRBV14 with TRBJ2-3, with D uncertain. The CDR3 here is CASSSEIDTQYF. CDR3 in DNA: TGTGCCAGCAGCTCAGAAATAGATACGCAGTATTTT.